The entry that follows covers one TCR beta chain sequence. The source of the sample is a study of shared T cell receptors in the human thymus. Profiled with immunoSEQ multiplex PCR; TCRdb holds only in-frame clones, not every one. The sample yields 700,000 or so clones, over 75% seen once. J lost 4 bases, V lost 0 bases, and 4 bases had no gene match. CDR1 is SGHTA and CDR2 is FQGNSA in the germline V gene. The CDR3 is 15 residues long. This sample was shared with a second study, whose subject was human thymus T cells. That study reports: Resected material from corrective heart surgery provided the thymus tissue analysed. Related studies found that unrelated individuals share highly overlapping thymic repertoires.

This receptor was taken from a girl under two years old with a congenital heart defect. V usage is TRBV7-2 and J usage is TRBJ1-2; TRBD1 matches 8 bases. Specimen: thymocytes. In nucleotides, the CDR3 is TGTGCCAGCAGCTTAGCGGACGACAGGGGCTATGGCTACACCTTC. Protein product: CASSLADDRGYGYTF.